This T cell receptor beta chain came from a study of T cells in Graves' hyperthyroidism and ophthalmopathy. This clonotype was counted at least ten times. Its antigen is currently unknown. The ends lost 8 bases at V and 3 bases at J; junction bases unmatched: 6. Germline CDR1 reads MDHEN; CDR2 reads SYDVKM. The CDR3 is 14 amino acids. Amplification of TCR beta CDR3 regions used RNA as the template. HTBI primers drove first-round RT-PCR of the TCR CDR3. TCRdb re-called the multiplex PCR reads with MiXCR, one entry per CDR3 protein. The sample consists of 300,000 to 450,000 distinct CDR3 sequences, around a sixth of them appearing once. Study observations and caveats: The authors' 13 V-J model separated ophthalmopathy from stable hyperthyroidism.

The receptor's source is a woman aged 18-29 years with Graves' hyperthyroidism that later progressed to Graves' ophthalmopathy. The chain couples TRBV28 to TRBJ1-5; 8 nucleotides match TRBD1. Source material: blood. For the CDR3, the DNA is TGTGCCAGCCGGGGGACAGGAGACAATCAGCCCCAGCATTTT. Its translation is CASRGTGDNQPQHF.